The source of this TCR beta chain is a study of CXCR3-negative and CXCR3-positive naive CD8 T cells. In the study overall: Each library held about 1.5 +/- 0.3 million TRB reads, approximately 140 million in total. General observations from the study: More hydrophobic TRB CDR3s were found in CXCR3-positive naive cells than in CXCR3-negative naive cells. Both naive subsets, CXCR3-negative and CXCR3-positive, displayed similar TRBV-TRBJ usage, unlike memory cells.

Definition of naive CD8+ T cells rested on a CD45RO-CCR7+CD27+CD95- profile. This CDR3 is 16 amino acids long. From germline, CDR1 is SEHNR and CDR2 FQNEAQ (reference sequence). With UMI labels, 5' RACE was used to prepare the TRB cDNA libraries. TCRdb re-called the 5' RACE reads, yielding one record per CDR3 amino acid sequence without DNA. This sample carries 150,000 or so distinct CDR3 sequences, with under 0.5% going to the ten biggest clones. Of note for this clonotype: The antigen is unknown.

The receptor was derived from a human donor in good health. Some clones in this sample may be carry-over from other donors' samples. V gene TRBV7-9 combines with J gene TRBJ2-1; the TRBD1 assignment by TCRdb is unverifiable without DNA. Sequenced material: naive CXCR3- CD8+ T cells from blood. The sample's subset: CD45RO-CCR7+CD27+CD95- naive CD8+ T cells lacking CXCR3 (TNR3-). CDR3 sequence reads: CASSPPTGPSYNEQFF.